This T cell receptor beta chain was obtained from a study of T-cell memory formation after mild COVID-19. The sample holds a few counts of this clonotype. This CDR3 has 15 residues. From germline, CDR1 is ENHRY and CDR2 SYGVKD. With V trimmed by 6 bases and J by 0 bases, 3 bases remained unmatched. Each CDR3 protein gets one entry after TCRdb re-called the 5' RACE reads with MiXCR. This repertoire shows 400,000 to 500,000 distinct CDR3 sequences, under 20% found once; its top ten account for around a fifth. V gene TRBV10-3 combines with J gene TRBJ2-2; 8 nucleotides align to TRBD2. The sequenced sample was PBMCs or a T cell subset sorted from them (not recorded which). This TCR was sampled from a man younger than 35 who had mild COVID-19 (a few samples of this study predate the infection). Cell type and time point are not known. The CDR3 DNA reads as TGTGCCATCAGCGTTAGCGGGGCGAACACCGGGGAGCTGTTTTTT. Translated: CAISVSGANTGELFF.